The 4 T cell receptor beta chains reported below all come from one sample, sequenced in a study of regulatory T cells in long-lasting Graves disease (dated by TCRdb to the early 2020s). The library was produced with multiplex PCR. TCRdb records Illumina HiSeq 4000 as the sequencer. iRepertoire HTBI primers and Arm-PCR amplification of CDR3 regions were used to construct TCR beta libraries. TCRdb reran the public reads through fastp at Q25 and MiXCR, keeping productive beta chains. Rows are unified per CDR3 protein, each entry keeping the most common DNA and genes. The sample table records 380,000 or so distinct CDR3 sequences; under 20% of these occur just once. The top ten hold 20% to 25% of the sample. The time point label, read with the paper, signifies: newly diagnosed GD, antithyroid drugs for less than 3 months. For both TCR sequencing and RNA sequencing, RNA was extracted from PBMCs in TRIzol.

The same sample was also used in a study of T cells in Graves' hyperthyroidism and ophthalmopathy.

Here the sequenced sample was peripheral blood mononuclear cells (PBMCs), taken at new diagnosis, from a patient treated with antithyroid drugs. The receptors come from a woman under 30 with Graves disease. Donor details come from another sample of the same person, matched by shared clones.

This clonotype was counted only a few times. This rearrangement joins TRBV27 to TRBJ2-4; the D gene is possibly TRBD2 (5 bases). V lost 11 bases to trimming and J lost 1 base, with 12 bases between them. The CDR3 has 13 amino acids. Per the germline V gene, CDR1 is MNHEY and CDR2 is SMNVEV (reference sequence). CDR3 nucleotide sequence: TGTGCCTCGAGGGTGGCGGCCAAAAACATTCAGTACTTC. Its protein is CASRVAAKNIQYF.

In this sample, this clonotype turned up a few times. V and J are TRBV20-1 and TRBJ2-1, with D unclear. V gave up 6 bases and J gave up 4 bases, with 13 bases separating them. CDR1 is DFQATT, CDR2 SNEGSKA, per germline (reference sequence). The CDR3 runs to 13 residues. The DNA of the CDR3 is TGCAGTGCCCCCCGAGGTCGATACAATGAGCAGTTCTTC. This gives the protein CSAPRGRYNEQFF.

There are many counts of this clonotype. V and J are TRBV28 and TRBJ1-1, with 8 bases identical to TRBD1. Germline CDR1 reads MDHEN; CDR2 reads SYDVKM. CDR3 length: 14 amino acids. V shed 7 bases and J 5 bases; nucleotides not matched to a gene: 9. Here the CDR3 reads CASTPAGGMTEAFF. The CDR3 DNA reads TGTGCCAGCACCCCCGCAGGGGGCATGACTGAAGCTTTCTTT.

This clonotype occurred many times. This rearrangement joins TRBV20-1 to TRBJ1-5; a weak D match, TRBD1 (6 bases). Trimming cost V 0 bases and J 7 bases, with 13 bases left between them. Germline V gene sequence: CDR1 DFQATT, CDR2 SNEGSKA (reference sequence). The CDR3 has 14 amino acids. The CDR3 coding sequence is TGCAGTGCTAGAGAACCCAGGGGTGGGCAGCCCCAGCATTTT. Translating gives CSAREPRGGQPQHF.